This T cell receptor beta chain was obtained from a study of patients and donors after allogeneic stem cell transplantation (dated by TCRdb to 2020 to 2021). Including the terminal cysteine and phenylalanine, the CDR3 comprises 12 residues. Only the CDR3 DNA is retained, 36 bases long and in frame from the first base. V is cut by 4 bases and J by 4 bases, and the space between the germline ends is 11 bases. Looking up the germline V gene (reference sequence) yields CDR1 DFQATT and CDR2 SNEGSKA. Library creation used RT-PCR. The run used a NextSeq 550. TCRdb redid the processing of the public reads, applying fastp at Q25 and MiXCR, and retained in-frame beta chains. Under each unique CDR3 protein, matching rows form one entry showing the most common genes and DNA. Here the sample has under 200,000 distinct CDR3 sequences; 30% occur a single time. About 3.3% of the sample is in the top ten clones. On this clonotype: Its target antigen remains unknown. Base qualities are not recorded, but no much larger clone differs from it by a single base.

The sample taken for sequencing was blood, either unsorted or a sorted T cell fraction (not recorded which). The rearranged segments are TRBV20-1 and TRBJ2-7; TRBD2 is a weak D gene call, 6 bases matching. The receptor's source is a human donor who was either an allogeneic HSCT recipient or a stem cell or donor lymphocyte infusion donor (not recorded which). It is not recorded whose cells these are; they may come from a transplant donor. The CDR3 reads CSAKEGVYEQYF. The DNA sequence is TGCAGTGCTAAGGAGGGAGTGTACGAGCAGTACTTC.